These 4 T cell receptor beta chains originate from one sample sequenced in a study of T cells in tumors after PD-1 blockade. The table came from immunoSEQ multiplex PCR; TCRdb's copy has only in-frame clones and leaves some out. The repertoire has about 20,000 clones, about 77% of them found once; the top ten carry over 20%. The sequencing here drew on PBMCs, taken before anti-PD-1 treatment. The receptors derive from a human donor with basal cell carcinoma.

The genes are TRBV10-3 and TRBJ1-1, with a possible D match to TRBD1 (6 bases). V dropped 2 bases and J dropped 10 bases, with 14 bases sitting between them. Germline CDR1 ENHRY, CDR2 SYGVKD. The CDR3 sequence is 13 residues long. The CDR3 reads CAISEGGPQRAFF. Written as DNA, the CDR3 is TGTGCCATCAGTGAGGGGGGGCCTCAGCGAGCTTTCTTT.

Concerning this clone: The identical CDR3 is also encoded by other nucleotide sequences in the sample. J is TRBJ2-1 and V is TRBV2; weak D call: TRBD2 (7 bases). CDR1 is SNHLY and CDR2 is FYNNEI in the germline V gene. The V gene lost 11 bases and the J gene lost 0 bases, with 29 bases spanning the gap. The CDR3 contains 19 residues. The CDR3 protein is CARCYGGARAGSSYNEQFF. Here the CDR3 DNA reads TGTGCCCGCTGTTATGGGGGGGCGCGGGCGGGGAGCTCCTACAATGAGCAGTTCTTC.

The rearrangement uses TRBV28 and TRBJ2-7; 8 nucleotides agree with TRBD1. V was pared by 1 base and J by 7 bases, with 6 bases of the junction left unmatched. This CDR3 is built from 14 residues. The V gene's germline CDR1 is MDHEN and CDR2 SYDVKM. CDR3 in DNA: TGTGCCAGCAGTTTATTCCAGGGGGCGAGTGAGCAGTACTTC. Translating gives CASSLFQGASEQYF.

The chain uses TRBV27 and TRBJ1-1; TRBD1 matches at 7 bases. V was pared by 2 bases and J by 5 bases, with 5 bases of the junction left unmatched. CDR1 is MNHEY and CDR2 is SMNVEV in the germline V gene (reference sequence). This CDR3 region has 14 residues. The CDR3 DNA follows: TGTGCCAGCAGTTTAGACAGGGTGGCTACTGAAGCTTTCTTT. This translates into CASSLDRVATEAFF.